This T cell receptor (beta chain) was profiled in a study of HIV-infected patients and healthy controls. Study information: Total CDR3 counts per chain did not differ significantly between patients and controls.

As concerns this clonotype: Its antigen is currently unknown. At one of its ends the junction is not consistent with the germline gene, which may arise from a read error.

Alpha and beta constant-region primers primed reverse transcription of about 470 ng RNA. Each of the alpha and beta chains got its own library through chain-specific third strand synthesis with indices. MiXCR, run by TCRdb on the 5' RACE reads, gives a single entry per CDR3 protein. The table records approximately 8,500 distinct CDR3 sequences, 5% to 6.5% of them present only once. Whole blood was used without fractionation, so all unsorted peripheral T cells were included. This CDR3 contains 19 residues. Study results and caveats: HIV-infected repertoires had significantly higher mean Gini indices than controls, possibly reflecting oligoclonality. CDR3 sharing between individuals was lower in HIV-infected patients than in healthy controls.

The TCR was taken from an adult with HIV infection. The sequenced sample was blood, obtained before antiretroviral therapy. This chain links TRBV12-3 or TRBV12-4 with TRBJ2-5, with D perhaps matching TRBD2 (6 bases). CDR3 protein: CSSSLALRASRERGETQYF. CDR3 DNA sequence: TGTTCCAGCAGTTTAGCGCTCCGGGCCAGTCGGGAGAGAGGAGAGACCCAGTACTTC.